This T cell receptor (beta chain) is drawn from a study of OX40 agonist ivuxolimab in advanced cancers. Regarding the study in general: Ivuxolimab was a fully human IgG2 agonistic monoclonal antibody targeting the costimulatory receptor OX40 (CD134). Intravenous ivuxolimab was administered to patients every 2 weeks at six dose levels: 0.01, 0.1, 0.3, 1.5, 3 and 10 mg/kg. Of the approximately 54 dose-escalation patients, hepatocellular carcinoma was present in about 20, melanoma in approximately 15, renal cell carcinoma in 9 and head and neck cancer in 9. In the dose-escalation cohort, 70% to 85% of patients were male, and the mean age was roughly 56 years with a range of roughly 20 to 85. Prior anti-PD-1, anti-PD-L1 or anti-CTLA-4 therapy was permitted, and checkpoint inhibitors had been received by under 50% of dose-escalation patients. Partial responses occurred in three dose-escalation patients: two with cutaneous melanoma and one with hepatocellular carcinoma. Peripheral TCRbeta sequencing aimed to test whether ivuxolimab altered TCR sequence diversity and caused clonal T-cell expansion. The monotherapy dose-escalation portion (N ≈ 56 patients) of the phase I ivuxolimab trial is reported in the paper. What the research found in general, with its limitations: In partial responders in the 0.1-3.0 mg/kg groups, normalized peripheral clonal expansion was found to be among the lowest, especially among CD8+ T cells. Low levels of normalized T-cell clonal expansion were also seen in some patients who did not respond. At doses from 0.1 to 3.0 mg/kg, clonal expansion was seen in both CD4+ and CD8+ blood T cells between baseline and week 6. On average, CD8+ T cells showed more expanded clones than CD4+ T cells after ivuxolimab. The antigen specificity of the peripheral T cells that underwent clonal expansion was not determined.

Patients with a history of autoimmune disease or receiving systemic immunosuppression were excluded from the trial. Peripheral blood for TCR sequencing was drawn from every dose cohort at baseline, at cycle 4 day 1 and at cycle 7 day 1. The samples were taken from a phase I, first-in-human, multicenter, open-label dose-escalation trial of ivuxolimab. Adults with locally advanced or metastatic melanoma, renal cell, hepatocellular, or head and neck squamous cell carcinoma were enrolled in the trial. Before TCR sequencing, CD4+ and CD8+ T cells were separately sorted from peripheral blood. V gives up 6 bases and J gives up 6 bases, and the segment between their germline ends measures 18 bases. CDR1 MDHEN and CDR2 SYDVKM are derived from the germline V gene. There are 14 amino acids in the CDR3, from cysteine to phenylalanine inclusive. Just CDR3 DNA is preserved here, 42 bases in frame from base 1. A note on this clone: Its specific antigen is unknown. The input lacks base qualities; no much larger clone sits a single base away.

Genomic DNA was isolated from the sorted cells so that the TCRbeta CDR3 region could be sequenced. The immunoSEQ Assay was used to sequence the TCRbeta CDR3 regions. The clones in this table, taken by TCRdb from immuneACCESS, are in-frame only. Not every clone is retained; where verified, under half of the shortfall comes from an unresolved V gene, and the cause of the rest is unknown. In all, the sample holds over 95,000 clones, and about 91% of those were seen once. 0.31% of the sample goes to the ten largest clones. Sequencing was performed on CD4+ or CD8+ T cells sorted from blood, taken in a trial of the OX40 agonist ivuxolimab. The chain is made from TRBV28 and TRBJ2-7, with the D gene uncertain. This receptor was obtained from an adult with an advanced solid tumor such as melanoma, head and neck, liver or kidney cancer. In nucleotides, the sequence is TGTGCCAGCAGAAGAAGTCTATTTTTGTCCGAGCAGTACTTC. This is translated as CASRRSLFLSEQYF.